This T cell receptor (beta chain) was sequenced for a study of T cells in Graves' hyperthyroidism and ophthalmopathy. CDR3 length: 15 residues. V trimming: 3 bases; J trimming: 6 bases; junction bases outside the gene matches: 10. CDR1 DFQATT and CDR2 SNEGSKA come from the germline V gene (reference sequence). Regions amplified from RNA transcripts were the TCR beta CDR3 regions. The TCR CDR3 first-round RT-PCR relied on the HTBI primer set. Each CDR3 protein gets one entry after TCRdb re-called the multiplex PCR reads with MiXCR. The repertoire consists of more than 350,000 distinct CDR3 sequences, with roughly 17% occurring once and the leading ten covering approximately 33%.

The chain combines TRBV20-1 with TRBJ1-4; 7 nucleotides agree with TRBD1. The sample comprised blood. The TCR was taken from a woman under 40 with Graves' hyperthyroidism that later progressed to Graves' ophthalmopathy. The CDR3: CSASGSGGFDEKLFF. CDR3 nucleotides: TGCAGTGCTAGTGGCTCAGGGGGATTCGATGAAAAACTGTTTTTT.